These 28 T cell receptor beta chains share one sample of origin, sequenced in a study of shared T cell receptors in the human thymus. TCRdb keeps only in-frame clones here, not all; method: immunoSEQ multiplex PCR. The profile shows about 540,000 clones, approximately 80% of them singletons. These data were likewise used in another study, on human thymus T cells.

Sequences were obtained from thymocytes. Receptors originate from a boy younger than two with a congenital heart defect.

V and J are TRBV29-1 and TRBJ1-6, with a tentative D call TRBD1 (5 bases). CDR1 is SQVTM, CDR2 ANQGSEA, per germline. The CDR3 runs 14 residues. Deletions cut 4 bases from V and 5 bases from J, with 12 bases between. CDR3 amino acids: CSVAMPGNNSPLHF. CDR3 in DNA: TGCAGCGTTGCCATGCCAGGGAATAATTCACCCCTCCACTTT.

Remarks on this clone: The identical CDR3 is also encoded by other nucleotide sequences in the sample. V gene TRBV28 combines with J gene TRBJ2-7, with unresolved D. Germline CDR1 is MDHEN and CDR2 is SYDVKM. Trimming cost V 5 bases and J 0 bases, with 5 bases left between them. The CDR3 covers 12 residues. Written as DNA, the CDR3 is TGTGCCAGCAGTCCGAGCTCCTACGAGCAGTACTTC. Its translation: CASSPSSYEQYF.

V and J are TRBV5-1 and TRBJ2-7; TRBD1 matches 9 bases. The CDR3 covers 15 residues. V dropped 0 bases and J dropped 5; count of bases not matched to a gene: 6. Germline CDR1 and CDR2: SGHRS and YFSETQ. The CDR3 DNA sequence: TGCGCCAGCAGCTTGGAGGGACAGGGTATCCACGAGCAGTACTTC. It yields the protein CASSLEGQGIHEQYF. Supplemented by reference TRBV5-1 and TRBJ2-7, the full variable domain reads KAGVTQTPRYLIKTRGQQVTLSCSPISGHRSVSWYQQTPGQGLQFLFEYFSETQRNKGNFPGRFSGRQFSNSRSEMNVSTLELGDSALYLCASSLEGQGIHEQYFGPGTRLTVT.

V and J are TRBV11-2 and TRBJ2-1; unclear D gene. The V end lost 3 bases, the J end lost 3 bases, and 12 bases lay between the germline ends. From germline, CDR1 is SGHAT and CDR2 FQNNGV. The length of the CDR3 is 15 residues. DNA for the CDR3: TGTGCCAGCAGCTTCGAGAAGCTTAACTACAATGAGCAGTTCTTC. It yields the protein CASSFEKLNYNEQFF.

The CDR3 DNA sequence: TGTGCCAGCATCGTTTCCGGCGGACCCAGGGTTGAGCAGTTCTTC. Protein: CASIVSGGPRVEQFF. The V call is TRBV13, the J call TRBJ2-1; possibly TRBD1 for D (5 bases). CDR1 PRHDT and CDR2 FYEKMQ come from the germline V gene (reference sequence). Trimming removed 7 bases at V and 9 bases at J, with 22 bases between. The length of the CDR3 is 15 residues.

The chain employs TRBV6-1 and TRBJ2-4; no clear D gene. CDR3 size: 16 residues. V dropped 1 base and J dropped 0 bases, with 10 bases sitting between them. CDR1 is MNHNS, CDR2 SASEGT, per germline. The CDR3 region is CASSEGNGLAKNIQYF. The CDR3 bases are TGTGCCAGCAGTGAAGGAAACGGTTTAGCCAAAAACATTCAGTACTTC.

The rearrangement uses TRBV6-1 and TRBJ1-4; 7 bases are a match to TRBD1. This CDR3 comprises 17 residues. The germline V gene has CDR1 MNHNS and CDR2 SASEGT. V lost 0 bases, J lost 6 bases, and 10 bases stayed unmatched. CDR3: CASSEARSTGSYEKLFF. The DNA for the CDR3 is TGTGCCAGCAGTGAAGCGCGGTCGACAGGGTCATATGAAAAACTGTTTTTT.

This chain uses TRBV15 with TRBJ2-5; TRBD1 is a possible D gene (6 bases). Between the trimmed V and J ends, which lost 2 bases and 2 bases, there was a span of 12 bases. Germline V gene sequence: CDR1 LNHNV, CDR2 YYDKDF (reference sequence). This CDR3 is 15 amino acids long. The CDR3 coding sequence is TGTGCCACCAGCAGAACAGGGAGTGAACAAGAGACCCAGTACTTC. This translates into CATSRTGSEQETQYF.

This rearrangement joins TRBV5-4 to TRBJ2-3; no reliable D call. The V end lost 1 base, the J end lost 6 bases, and 9 bases lay between the germline ends. The CDR3 is 13 amino acids. Germline loops: CDR1 SGHNT, CDR2 YYREEE (reference sequence). The CDR3 sequence: CASSLPSHDTQYF. The CDR3 DNA sequence: TGTGCCAGCAGCTTGCCTAGTCATGATACGCAGTATTTT. The variable domain in full, with the rest retrieved from reference TRBV5-4 and TRBJ2-3, is ETGVTQSPTHLIKTRGQQVTLRCSSQSGHNTVSWYQQALGQGPQFIFQYYREEENGRGNFPPRFSGLQFPNYSSELNVNALELDDSALYLCASSLPSHDTQYFGPGTRLTVL.

This chain connects TRBV11-2 to TRBJ1-5; 7 bases map to TRBD1. Germline trimming cut 5 bases from V and 2 bases from J; bases unmatched to any gene: 18. The germline V gene encodes CDR1 SGHAT and CDR2 FQNNGV. The CDR3 contains 19 residues. The CDR3 DNA reads as TGTGCCAGCAGCCCAAGCCGGGACAGTCCCCTGGAATGCAATCAGCCCCAGCATTTT. Its protein product is CASSPSRDSPLECNQPQHF.

The V gene is TRBV5-1, the J gene TRBJ2-2, with 9 nucleotides matching TRBD1. The CDR3 is 21 residues long. Trimming removed 2 bases from V and 4 bases from J; junction bases left unmatched: 21. The germline gives CDR1 SGHRS, CDR2 YFSETQ. For the CDR3, the DNA is TGCGCCAGCAGCTTCCCACCCACTCAAAAACAGGGGGCTGATGCCACCGGGGAGCTGTTTTTT. Translation: CASSFPPTQKQGADATGELFF.

V is TRBV30 and J is TRBJ2-5, with 12 positions matching TRBD1. Looked up from germline, CDR1 is GTSNPN and CDR2 is SVGIG (reference sequence). The CDR3 extends over 14 amino acids. The J segment lost 4 bases and the V segment lost 5 bases, leaving 5 bases of the junction unmatched. In DNA, the CDR3 is TGTGCCTGGGGGGACAGGGGGCGCCCAGAGACCCAGTACTTC. Translation gives CAWGDRGRPETQYF.

The V call is TRBV25-1, the J call TRBJ2-1, with TRBD2 identical over 7 bases. The CDR3 is 14 residues long. CDR1 is MGHDK, CDR2 SYGVNS, per germline. V was clipped by 2 bases and J by 7 bases; unmatched bases: 5. The CDR3 DNA follows: TGTGCCAGCAGTGAAACTGGCGGGAGAAATGAGCAGTTCTTC. Encoded protein: CASSETGGRNEQFF.

V and J are TRBV25-1 and TRBJ2-2; 8 bases agree with TRBD2. Germline values: CDR1 MGHDK, CDR2 SYGVNS. With V trimmed by 5 bases and J by 1 base, 3 bases remained unmatched. The CDR3 consists of 15 residues. The CDR3 DNA reads as TGTGCCAGCAGTACTAGCGGAGGGAACACCGGGGAGCTGTTTTTT. Translating it yields CASSTSGGNTGELFF. The full variable domain, rest sourced from reference TRBV25-1 and TRBJ2-2, is EADIYQTPRYLVIGTGKKITLECSQTMGHDKMYWYQQDPGMELHLIHYSYGVNSTEKGDLSSESTVSRIRTEHFPLTLESARPSHTSQYLCASSTSGGNTGELFFGEGSRLTVL.

This chain uses TRBV6-5 with TRBJ1-2; no definite D call. The germline V gene encodes CDR1 MNHEY and CDR2 SVGAGI. CDR3 length: 11 amino acids. V was clipped by 6 bases and J by 4 bases, with 6 bases between them. The CDR3 bases are TGTGCCAGCAGAGAGCTCTATGGCTACACCTTC. Encoded protein: CASRELYGYTF.

The V call is TRBV7-3, the J call TRBJ2-1, with TRBD2 matching 9 bases. There are 16 residues in the CDR3. Trimming at V came to 1 base and at J to 6 bases, leaving 7 bases not matched to a gene. Germline V CDR1 and CDR2: SGHTA, FQGTGA. As DNA, the CDR3 is TGTGCCAGCAGCTTAAACGGGAGGCGGGGGGGCAATGAGCAGTTCTTC. Protein sequence: CASSLNGRRGGNEQFF.

The V and J genes are TRBV23-1 and TRBJ1-5, with no clear D. TRBV23-1 counts as an open reading frame of uncertain function. V was shortened by 0 bases and J by 0 bases, with 6 bases between the two germline ends. CDR3 length: 15 residues. The CDR3 spells CASSQSEVSNQPQHF. The CDR3 DNA reads as TGCGCCAGCAGTCAATCGGAGGTTAGCAATCAGCCCCAGCATTTT.

CDR3 sequence reads: CASSLGWRIQETQYF. The CDR3 DNA reads as TGTGCCAGCAGCTTAGGTTGGCGGATTCAAGAGACCCAGTACTTC. The V and J genes are TRBV11-2 and TRBJ2-5; D not certain. The length of the CDR3 is 15 residues. In germline, CDR1 is SGHAT, CDR2 FQNNGV. Trimming shortened V by 1 base and J by 2 bases, and 11 bases separated the two germline ends.

J is TRBJ1-5 and V is TRBV2; 8 bases are a match to TRBD1. The CDR3 is 17 residues long. The ends lost 3 bases at V and 0 bases at J; junction bases unmatched: 7. CDR1 is SNHLY and CDR2 is FYNNEI in the germline V gene. CDR3 coding DNA: TGTGCCAGCAGTGAGACAGGGGACCCGTATAGCAATCAGCCCCAGCATTTT. This sequence encodes CASSETGDPYSNQPQHF.

The rearrangement links TRBV4-3 to TRBJ2-7; TRBD2 is a possible D gene (5 bases). V gave up 3 bases and J gave up 0 bases, with 21 bases separating them. The germline V gene encodes CDR1 LGHNA and CDR2 YSLEER. The CDR3 is 18 amino acids. CDR3 loop: CASSQVMIGRASSYEQYF. CDR3 sequence (DNA): TGCGCCAGCAGCCAGGTTATGATAGGGCGGGCGAGCTCCTACGAGCAGTACTTC.

V gene TRBV6-5 combines with J gene TRBJ2-3; a possible D gene is TRBD2 (6 bases). V lost 4 bases and J 5 bases, leaving 10 bases between the germline ends. Germline V lookup: CDR1 MNHEY, CDR2 SVGAGI. This CDR3 has 13 residues. The CDR3 coding sequence is TGTGCCAGCAGTTCGGGACTCCAAGATACGCAGTATTTT. This gives the protein CASSSGLQDTQYF.

This clone showed up just once. The chain carries TRBV23-1 and TRBJ2-7; D is ambiguous. TRBV23-1 is designated an ORF whose function remains uncertain. The CDR3 is 12 amino acids. The V end was cut by 8 bases, the J end by 0 bases, with 8 bases between. The CDR3 sequence is CASFPISYEQYF. The CDR3 DNA reads TGCGCCAGCTTCCCCATCTCCTACGAGCAGTACTTC.

In this sample, this clone turned up once. The V call is TRBV4-3, the J call TRBJ1-3; the match to TRBD1 covers 10 bases. This CDR3 is 17 amino acids long. J lost 3 bases, V lost 0 bases, and 5 bases had no gene match. Per germline, CDR1 LGHNA and CDR2 YSLEER. The CDR3 reads CASSQDAGQGFGNTIYF. CDR3 bases: TGCGCCAGCAGCCAAGATGCGGGACAGGGGTTTGGAAACACCATATATTTT.

This clone was observed a handful of times. The chain employs TRBV10-3 and TRBJ1-4, with D perhaps TRBD1 (5 bases). Germline loops: CDR1 ENHRY, CDR2 SYGVKD. Trimming cost V 8 bases and J 5 bases, with 12 bases left between them. CDR3 length equals 13 residues. The CDR3 sequence: CAISAGHNEKLFF. The CDR3, as DNA: TGTGCCATCTCGGCAGGGCACAATGAAAAACTGTTTTTT.

This clone appeared once. V and J are TRBV4-2 and TRBJ1-5; 7 bases map to TRBD1. Germline V CDR1 and CDR2: LGHNA, YNFKEQ. The J segment lost 5 bases and the V segment lost 0 bases, leaving 7 bases of the junction unmatched. The CDR3 runs to 16 residues. Here the CDR3 reads CASSQESTGKDQPQHF. The CDR3 nucleotides read TGTGCCAGCAGCCAAGAGTCGACAGGGAAGGATCAGCCCCAGCATTTT.

This chain's CDR3 is CASSPGQGQGAEQYF. The CDR3 bases are TGCGCCAGCAGCCCGGGACAGGGCCAGGGGGCCGAGCAGTACTTC. The gene calls are TRBV5-1 and TRBJ2-7; 9 bases fit TRBD1. The CDR3 length is 15 residues. Looked up from germline, CDR1 is SGHRS and CDR2 is YFSETQ. Losses at the gene ends were 4 bases for V and 6 bases for J; bases not matched to a gene: 11.

This clone was picked up a small number of times. The CDR3 DNA reads as TGTGCCAGCAGTTTCTCAACAGCAGGCAATCAGCCCCAGCATTTT. Translation gives CASSFSTAGNQPQHF. The V gene is TRBV27, the J gene TRBJ1-5; D gene unclear. This CDR3 is 15 amino acids long. V shed 3 bases and J shed 2 bases, with 11 bases lying between them. Germline V gene sequence: CDR1 MNHEY, CDR2 SMNVEV (reference sequence).

The chain combines TRBV28 with TRBJ1-2; perhaps TRBD1 as D (5 bases). With 3 bases removed from V and 4 bases from J, the gap between germline ends came to 12 bases. The germline V gene encodes CDR1 MDHEN and CDR2 SYDVKM. This CDR3 contains 14 residues. CDR3 bases: TGTGCCAGCAGTTTCCCCAGAAGGGGCTATGGCTACACCTTC. Translation: CASSFPRRGYGYTF.